A single sample is the source of the 17 T cell receptor beta chains below, sequenced in a study of T cells in localized non-small cell lung cancer. Profiled with immunoSEQ multiplex PCR; TCRdb holds only in-frame clones, not every one. The data hold roughly 34,000 clones, with approximately 80% observed a single time. The material sequenced was peripheral blood, taken before any cancer treatment. These receptors all come from a male donor aged 60 or over with stage II squamous cell lung carcinoma.

The chain is built from TRBV7-6 and TRBJ1-1; 7 bases are shared with TRBD1. Germline values: CDR1 SGHVS, CDR2 FNYEAQ. This CDR3 spans 13 amino acids. V trimming: 2 bases; J trimming: 3 bases; junction bases outside the gene matches: 0. CDR3 loop: CASSLQGDTEAFF. CDR3 bases: TGTGCCAGCAGCTTACAGGGGGACACTGAAGCTTTCTTT.

This clone was recorded at least ten times. The chain joins TRBV7-8 to TRBJ2-7, with 7 bases that match TRBD1. The CDR3 has 14 residues. With V trimmed by 5 bases and J by 3 bases, 7 bases remained unmatched. Germline V lookup: CDR1 SGHVS, CDR2 FQNEAQ. The CDR3 DNA reads TGTGCCAGCAGCCCACGGGACAGAGACTACGAGCAGTACTTC. Translating it yields CASSPRDRDYEQYF. The variable domain in full, completed from reference TRBV7-8 and TRBJ2-7, reads GAGVSQSPRYKVAKRGQDVALRCDPISGHVSLFWYQQALGQGPEFLTYFQNEAQLDKSGLPSDRFFAERPEGSVSTLKIQRTQQEDSAVYLCASSPRDRDYEQYFGPGTRLTVT.

The chain couples TRBV2 to TRBJ1-5, with D possibly TRBD1 on 5 matching bases. Germline CDR1 is SNHLY and CDR2 is FYNNEI. V was shortened by 2 bases and J by 7 bases, with 12 bases between the two germline ends. This CDR3 spans 14 amino acids. CDR3 region: CASSEWVGVQPQHF. The CDR3, as DNA: TGTGCCAGCAGTGAATGGGTAGGGGTGCAGCCCCAGCATTTT.

The chain is built from TRBV19 and TRBJ2-1; possibly TRBD1 for D (6 bases). V was trimmed by 3 bases and J by 6 bases, leaving 9 bases between them. The CDR3 spans 13 residues. CDR1 and CDR2 (germline): LNHDA, SQIVND (reference sequence). The CDR3 sequence: CASSIRGRNEQFF. In DNA, the CDR3 is TGTGCCAGTAGTATCAGGGGTCGCAATGAGCAGTTCTTC. Supplemented by reference TRBV19 and TRBJ2-1, the full variable domain reads DGGITQSPKYLFRKEGQNVTLSCEQNLNHDAMYWYRQDPGQGLRLIYYSQIVNDFQKGDIAEGYSVSREKKESFPLTVTSAQKNPTAFYLCASSIRGRNEQFFGPGTRLTVL.

This rearrangement joins TRBV29-1 to TRBJ1-1, with D perhaps matching TRBD1 (6 bases). Germline lookup yields CDR1 SQVTM and CDR2 ANQGSEA. V was shortened by 6 bases and J by 1 base, with 9 bases between the two germline ends. CDR3 size: 12 residues. CDR3 sequence reads: CSVKGGNTEAFF. CDR3 DNA sequence: TGCAGCGTCAAGGGGGGGAACACTGAAGCTTTCTTT. Full variable domain (rest looked up from reference TRBV29-1 and TRBJ1-1): SAVISQKPSRDICQRGTSLTIQCQVDSQVTMMFWYRQQPGQSLTLIATANQGSEATYESGFVIDKFPISRPNLTFSTLTVSNMSPEDSSIYLCSVKGGNTEAFFGQGTRLTVV.

The chain couples TRBV29-1 to TRBJ2-7; no firm D call. In germline, CDR1 is SQVTM, CDR2 ANQGSEA. The CDR3 has 11 residues. Trimming stripped 6 bases from V and 3 bases from J, with 9 bases between. The CDR3 region has the DNA TGCAGCGTGATCGGGCACTACGAGCAGTACTTC. Translation: CSVIGHYEQYF.

Only a few counts were recorded for this clone. This chain joins TRBV5-4 and TRBJ1-1, with 8 bases that match TRBD1. This CDR3 is built from 16 residues. Germline CDR1 reads SGHNT; CDR2 reads YYREEE (reference sequence). V was pared by 6 bases and J by 2 bases, with 12 bases of the junction left unmatched. The CDR3 spells CASTLDREVRNTEAFF. The CDR3 region has the DNA TGTGCCAGCACCCTGGACAGGGAGGTGAGAAACACTGAAGCTTTCTTT.

This chain uses TRBV6-1 with TRBJ1-4, with D tentatively TRBD1 (5 bases). The CDR3 is 15 amino acids. The V end was cut by 2 bases, the J end by 4 bases, with 11 bases between. CDR1 and CDR2 from the germline V gene are MNHNS and SASEGT. The CDR3 region has the DNA TGTGCCAGCAGTGAACTGGGACGGAGTAATGAAAAACTGTTTTTT. It codes for CASSELGRSNEKLFF.

This chain links TRBV5-1 with TRBJ2-6; D may correspond to TRBD1 or TRBD2 (5 bases each). Trimming took 4 bases from V and 2 from J, leaving 13 bases between them. CDR3 length: 16 amino acids. The germline V gene has CDR1 SGHRS and CDR2 YFSETQ. CDR3 in amino acids: CASSPRGDPGANVLTF. The DNA of the CDR3 is TGCGCCAGCAGCCCGAGAGGGGACCCTGGGGCCAACGTCCTGACTTTC.

The chain employs TRBV5-5 and TRBJ1-3; a possible D gene is TRBD1 (6 bases). CDR3 length: 16 amino acids. Trimming stripped 0 bases from V and 0 bases from J, with 10 bases between. CDR1 SGHKS and CDR2 YYEKEE come from the germline V gene (reference sequence). In DNA form, the CDR3 reads TGTGCCAGCAGCTTGGGGGGACATTTCTCTGGAAACACCATATATTTT. This codes for CASSLGGHFSGNTIYF.

This clone is a singleton in its sample. This chain's CDR3 is CAREPNTEAFF. CDR3 DNA: TGTGCCAGGGAACCGAACACTGAAGCTTTCTTT. The rearrangement uses TRBV21-1 and TRBJ1-1. TRBV21-1 is classified as a pseudogene. The CDR3 extends over 11 amino acids.

J is TRBJ1-1 and V is TRBV28, with TRBD1 identical over 8 bases. The J segment lost 4 bases and the V segment lost 6 bases, leaving 7 bases of the junction unmatched. The CDR3 sequence is 14 residues long. In germline, CDR1 is MDHEN, CDR2 SYDVKM. The DNA of the CDR3 is TGTGCCAGCAGGGAAGGACAGGGCAGCACTGAAGCTTTCTTT. Protein sequence: CASREGQGSTEAFF. The full variable domain, completed using reference TRBV28 and TRBJ1-1, is DVKVTQSSRYLVKRTGEKVFLECVQDMDHENMFWYRQDPGLGLRLIYFSYDVKMKEKGDIPEGYSVSREKKERFSLILESASTNQTSMYLCASREGQGSTEAFFGQGTRLTVV.

This CDR3 reads CASSLPTGFSGNTIYF. The DNA of the CDR3 is TGTGCCAGCTCACTTCCTACAGGGTTCTCTGGAAACACCATATATTTT. This chain joins TRBV18 and TRBJ1-3; TRBD1 is a possible D gene (6 bases). Germline CDR1 reads KGHSH; CDR2 reads LQKENI. The CDR3 is made up of 16 amino acids. Trimming stripped 4 bases from V and 0 bases from J, with 13 bases between.

The chain carries TRBV30 and TRBJ1-2; D remains unclear. Germline CDR1 GTSNPN, CDR2 SVGIG (reference sequence). This CDR3 contains 12 residues. The V and J ends lost 3 bases and 5 bases respectively, with 10 bases between them. In DNA, the CDR3 is TGTGCCTGGAGCGACGGAGTGTATGGCTACACCTTC. It is translated as CAWSDGVYGYTF.

This clone came up a few times. The chain combines TRBV18 with TRBJ2-7; 9 bases fit TRBD1. Germline CDR1 KGHSH, CDR2 LQKENI. The CDR3 has 15 amino acids. Losses at the gene ends were 4 bases for V and 2 bases for J; bases not matched to a gene: 6. This CDR3 is CASSRTGGPTYEQYF. CDR3 coding DNA: TGTGCCAGCTCACGTACAGGGGGCCCGACCTACGAGCAGTACTTC.

V gene TRBV11-2 combines with J gene TRBJ2-7; D unresolved. There are 15 residues in the CDR3. Trimming pared 3 bases from V and 3 bases from J, leaving 15 bases between. The V gene's germline CDR1 is SGHAT and CDR2 FQNNGV. CDR3 protein: CASSFGPVSIYEQYF. CDR3 bases: TGTGCCAGCAGCTTTGGGCCAGTCTCAATCTACGAGCAGTACTTC.

The chain has TRBV21-1 and TRBJ1-2; TRBD1, as called in the table, went unchecked against the DNA. TRBV21-1 is listed as a pseudogene. There are 17 residues in the CDR3. This CDR3 is CASSKKTGQNLSYGYTF. The CDR3 bases are TGTGCCAGCAGCAAAAAAACGGGACAAAACTTATCCTATGGCTACACCTTC.